A selection of T cell receptor beta chains follows, all from one sample in a study of STAT3 mutations in large granular lymphocyte leukemia. Sequencing was performed with immunoSEQ multiplex PCR; in TCRdb, only in-frame clones are kept and a portion is missing. The data show around 7,800 clones, 75% to 95% seen once. Specimen: peripheral blood mononuclear cells. The receptors come from a middle-aged man with T-cell large granular lymphocyte leukemia. Some clones in this sample may be carry-over from other donors' samples. Each CDR3 is given with its conserved first and last residue. The D gene is left open where the match is weak. Expanded clones get a size class; other rows say once, few or many, or leave the size out.

D gene | J gene | CDR3 length | V gene | clone size | CDR3 DNA | CDR3 protein
TRBD2 | TRBJ2-1 | 17 | TRBV4-2 | - | TGTGCCAGCAGCCGGTTTGCGGGGGGCGGGGGCTACAATGAGCAGTTCTTC | CASSRFAGGGGYNEQFF
- | TRBJ2-5 | 12 | TRBV5-6 | - | TGTGCCAGCAGCTCCATCTCGGAGACCCAGTACTTC | CASSSISETQYF
TRBD1 | TRBJ2-7 | 14 | TRBV28 | - | TGTGCCAGCAGTCCCGGACAGGGAACCTACGAGCAGTACTTC | CASSPGQGTYEQYF
- | TRBJ2-7 | 14 | TRBV5-1 | - | TGCGCCAGCAGGGGTCAGCGAAACTCCTACGAGCAGTACTTC | CASRGQRNSYEQYF
- | TRBJ2-2 | 14 | TRBV5-1 | - | TGCGCCAGCAGCTTGGCCGAGGGGGCCGGGGAGCTGTTTTTT | CASSLAEGAGELFF
TRBD2 | TRBJ2-7 | 15 | TRBV27 | - | TGTGCCAGCAGTTCCCTAGCGGGGGGCACCTACGAGCAGTACTTC | CASSSLAGGTYEQYF
- | TRBJ2-1 | 14 | TRBV10-2 | - | TGCGCCAGCAGCGTACCTCCATCCTACAATGAGCAGTTCTTC | CASSVPPSYNEQFF
TRBD2 | TRBJ2-5 | 15 | TRBV7-2 | - | TGTGCCAGCAGCAGGACTAGCGGGACTGAAGAGACCCAGTACTTC | CASSRTSGTEETQYF
TRBD1 | TRBJ1-1 | 14 | TRBV7-8 | - | TGTGCCAGCAGCTTAGCAGGGGGCAACACTGAAGCTTTCTTT | CASSLAGGNTEAFF
- | TRBJ2-3 | 17 | TRBV4-1 | - | TGCGCCAGCAGCCAAGACGCTCCCGGGAGTATGGCAGATACGCAGTATTTT | CASSQDAPGSMADTQYF
TRBD1 | TRBJ2-2 | 15 | TRBV6-6 | once | TGTGCCAGCACTCCGAGGGGGCGCAGAACCGGGGAGCTGTTTTTT | CASTPRGRRTGELFF
TRBD1 | TRBJ2-5 | 14 | TRBV30 | - | TGTGCCTGGAGGTACAGGGGGCGCGGAGAGACCCAGTACTTC | CAWRYRGRGETQYF
- | TRBJ2-1 | 13 | TRBV5-1 | - | TGCGCCAGCAGCTTTGGGGTCGACAATGAGCAGTTCTTC | CASSFGVDNEQFF
TRBD1 | TRBJ1-3 | 14 | TRBV5-4 | - | TGTGCCAGCAGCACAGCCAGGGGGGGAAACACCATATATTTT | CASSTARGGNTIYF
TRBD1 | TRBJ1-4 | 12 | TRBV29-1 | once | TGCAGCGTCGGGGACAGGTCCGAAAAACTGTTTTTT | CSVGDRSEKLFF
TRBD1 | TRBJ2-7 | 14 | TRBV4-1 | - | TGCGCCAGCAGCCCCGGGACAGATTCCTACGAGCAGTACTTC | CASSPGTDSYEQYF
- | TRBJ1-1 | 12 | TRBV7-2 | once | TGTGCCAGCAGCTTCGTGGGCACTGAAGCTTTCTTT | CASSFVGTEAFF
- | TRBJ1-5 | 14 | TRBV7-8 | - | TGTGCCAGCAGCTTACTTAATGGAGATCAGCCCCAGCATTTT | CASSLLNGDQPQHF
- | TRBJ1-2 | 13 | TRBV5-4 | - | TGTGCCAGCAGCTTTATGAGGCAGTATGGCTACACCTTC | CASSFMRQYGYTF
- | TRBJ2-1 | 15 | TRBV7-8 | few | TGTGCCAGCAGCTTCGACACCTCGGTACGTAATGAGCAGTTCTTC | CASSFDTSVRNEQFF
TRBD2 | TRBJ2-7 | 14 | TRBV18 | - | TGTGCCAGCTCACCGGGACTAGATTCCTACGAGCAGTACTTC | CASSPGLDSYEQYF
- | TRBJ1-2 | 11 | TRBV6-1 | - | TGTGCCAGCAGTGAAAACTATGGCTACACCTTC | CASSENYGYTF
- | TRBJ2-3 | 14 | TRBV6-5 | - | TGTGCCAGCAGTTACTCTTCTAGCACAGATACGCAGTATTTT | CASSYSSSTDTQYF
- | TRBJ2-1 | 16 | TRBV30 | once | TGTGCCTGGAGTCCACCCAGGACTATTTCCTACAATGAGCAGTTCTTC | CAWSPPRTISYNEQFF
- | TRBJ1-2 | 16 | TRBV5-1 | - | TGCGCCAGCAGCCTTCAGGGATTGGGAGCTAACTATGGCTACACCTTC | CASSLQGLGANYGYTF
TRBD2 | TRBJ2-3 | 19 | TRBV10-2 | once | TGCGCCAGCAGTGACCCACTGGCGGGGGGGGAGATGATCGTGGATACGCAGTATTTT | CASSDPLAGGEMIVDTQYF
TRBD2 | TRBJ2-1 | 16 | TRBV9 | - | TGTGCCAGCAGCCTGACAAGCGGGAGCTCCTACAATGAGCAGTTCTTC | CASSLTSGSSYNEQFF
- | TRBJ2-1 | 17 | TRBV7-7 | - | TGTGCCAGCAGCTACCGGAACGGGGAGGTCCCCTACAATGAGCAGTTCTTC | CASSYRNGEVPYNEQFF
- | TRBJ2-3 | 11 | TRBV2 | - | TGTGCCAGCAGTGAAGGGGATACGCAGTATTTT | CASSEGDTQYF
TRBD2 | TRBJ2-7 | 12 | TRBV13 | - | TGTGCCACCCAGCGGGGGGGGTACGAGCAGTACTTC | CATQRGGYEQYF
- | TRBJ2-7 | 14 | TRBV2 | - | TGTGCCAGCAACAGGGGGGGGGAGGCCTACGAGCAGTACTTC | CASNRGGEAYEQYF
- | TRBJ1-1 | 12 | TRBV9 | - | TGTGCCAGCTCGTCCATGAACACTGAAGCTTTCTTT | CASSSMNTEAFF
- | TRBJ1-2 | 14 | TRBV18 | - | TGTGCCAGCTCACCTGGCACTTCTTCCTATGGCTACACCTTC | CASSPGTSSYGYTF
- | TRBJ2-2 | 14 | TRBV28 | - | TGTGCCAGCAGTTTACCGACGAACACCGGGGAGCTGTTTTTT | CASSLPTNTGELFF
- | TRBJ2-7 | 15 | TRBV5-1 | - | TGCGCCAGCAGCTTGGTCCCCGGAGGGGGGAACGAGCAGTACTTC | CASSLVPGGGNEQYF
- | TRBJ2-7 | 15 | TRBV5-1 | - | TGCGCCAGCAGCACCTCCACGGGGGCCCCCTACGAGCAGTACTTC | CASSTSTGAPYEQYF
- | TRBJ1-5 | 13 | TRBV29-1 | once | TGCAGCGTTGAAGAGGCAGGTGGGAGGGCCCAGCATTTT | CSVEEAGGRAQHF
- | TRBJ1-4 | 15 | TRBV6-1 | - | TGTGCCAGCAGTAAAATTCAGTATCCTAATGAAAAACTGTTTTTT | CASSKIQYPNEKLFF
- | TRBJ1-5 | 13 | TRBV27 | - | TGTGCCAGCAGTTTACGGGGGGTGGAGCCCCAGCATTTT | CASSLRGVEPQHF
- | TRBJ2-7 | 17 | TRBV19 | - | TGTGCCAGTAGTATGACGAGGGTAGGACGGCACTCCTACGAGCAGTACTTC | CASSMTRVGRHSYEQYF
- | TRBJ2-1 | 15 | TRBV29-1 | - | TGCAGCGCAACTCTACCGGGACTTCGTGTCAATGAGCAGTTCTTC | CSATLPGLRVNEQFF
TRBD2 | TRBJ2-1 | 15 | TRBV5-6 | - | TGTGCCAGCAGCTTGTGGCTAGCGGGAGGCAATGAGCAGTTCTTC | CASSLWLAGGNEQFF
TRBD1 | TRBJ1-5 | 13 | TRBV30 | - | TGTGCCTGGAGTCCTGACAGGGGTCAGCCCCAGCATTTT | CAWSPDRGQPQHF
- | TRBJ2-3 | 15 | TRBV6-5 | - | TGTGCCAGCAGTTATTCGGGGTACGAAACAGATACGCAGTATTTT | CASSYSGYETDTQYF
- | TRBJ2-5 | 13 | TRBV5-1 | - | TGCGCCAGCCGAACAGGGCCCCAAGAGACCCAGTACTTC | CASRTGPQETQYF
- | TRBJ1-5 | 14 | TRBV30 | - | TGTGCCTGGAGTGTAGGCCGGGGTGTTCAGCCCCAGCATTTT | CAWSVGRGVQPQHF
- | TRBJ2-2 | 14 | TRBV27 | - | TGTGCCAGCAGAGTTTTGGCCGGCACCGGGGAGCTGTTTTTT | CASRVLAGTGELFF
- | TRBJ2-5 | 14 | TRBV21-1 | few | TGTGCCAGCAGCGTCGGGCGGTTCCAAGAGACCCAGTACTTC | CASSVGRFQETQYF
TRBD1 | TRBJ1-1 | 19 | TRBV15 | once | TGTGCCACCAGCAGAGATAGTAGGGGACAGGGGATGGGGAACACTGAAGCTTTCTTT | CATSRDSRGQGMGNTEAFF
- | TRBJ1-1 | 15 | TRBV7-3 | - | TGTGCCAGCAGCTTCGCCGGGGCCCAGGGCACTGAAGCTTTCTTT | CASSFAGAQGTEAFF
TRBD1 | TRBJ1-5 | 16 | TRBV7-2 | few | TGTGCCAGCAGCTTAGCGCAGGGGGCCCTCAATCAGCCCCAGCATTTT | CASSLAQGALNQPQHF
- | TRBJ2-7 | 11 | TRBV20-1 | - | TGCAGTGCTAGACAGGGCTACGAGCAGTACTTC | CSARQGYEQYF
TRBD2 | TRBJ2-7 | 14 | TRBV28 | - | TGTGCCAGCAGCCTAGCGGGAGTTGTTAACGAGCAGTACTTC | CASSLAGVVNEQYF
TRBD1 | TRBJ2-4 | 17 | TRBV5-1 | - | TGCGCCAGCAGCTTACCGGGGGACAGGGGTGCCAAAAACATTCAGTACTTC | CASSLPGDRGAKNIQYF
- | TRBJ1-2 | 12 | TRBV29-1 | once | TGCAGCGTCGAAAAGCTGGGCCTCCCCCTTGCCTTC | CSVEKLGLPLAF
- | TRBJ2-5 | 16 | TRBV18 | - | TGTGCCAGCTCACCACCGCGGTCGACAGACCAAGAGACCCAGTACTTC | CASSPPRSTDQETQYF
- | TRBJ1-6 | 15 | TRBV7-2 | once | TGTGCCAGCAGCTTAGGGGGACCAAAAGCTTCACCCCTCCACTTT | CASSLGGPKASPLHF